This is a list of T cell receptor beta chains from one sample in a study of OX40 agonist ivuxolimab in advanced cancers. Data came from immunoSEQ multiplex PCR; TCRdb stores just in-frame clones and leaves some out. In the table there are around 30,000 clones, 90% of which are singletons. The specimen comprised CD4+ or CD8+ T cells sorted from blood, sampled in a trial of the OX40 agonist ivuxolimab. The receptor source for this set is an adult with an advanced solid tumor such as melanoma, head and neck, liver or kidney cancer. CDR3s include the opening cysteine and the closing phenylalanine or tryptophan. The D gene is left open where the match is weak. The size entry is marked missing in some rows and otherwise reads once, few, many or a size class.

v_call,clone_size,j_call,d_call,cdr3_aa,cdr3_nt
TRBV14,NA,TRBJ2-5,NA,CASSQITGQETQYF,TGTGCCAGCAGCCAAATTACAGGCCAAGAGACCCAGTACTTC
TRBV7-9,NA,TRBJ2-2,NA,CASSLESSWWTGELFF,TGTGCCAGCAGCTTAGAGTCCAGCTGGTGGACCGGGGAGCTGTTTTTT
TRBV12-5,NA,TRBJ2-7,TRBD1,CASGLIGTDPYEQYF,TGTGCTAGTGGTTTGATTGGGACAGATCCATACGAGCAGTACTTC
TRBV7-6,NA,TRBJ2-7,TRBD2,CASSLEGSGSSYEQYF,TGTGCCAGCAGCTTAGAAGGTAGCGGGAGCTCCTACGAGCAGTACTTC
TRBV7-2,NA,TRBJ2-3,NA,CASSPGGSGPAQYF,TGTGCCAGCAGCCCAGGGGGTAGCGGGCCAGCGCAGTATTTT
TRBV2,NA,TRBJ2-1,NA,CASKKPGESPRGEQFF,TGTGCCAGCAAAAAGCCCGGGGAGTCCCCGCGAGGTGAGCAGTTCTTC
TRBV9,once,TRBJ2-3,TRBD2,CASSVADFVISGSLDTQYF,TGTGCCAGCAGCGTAGCCGATTTCGTGATTAGCGGGAGTTTGGATACGCAGTATTTT
TRBV19,NA,TRBJ1-2,NA,CASSIGTRANYGYTF,TGTGCCAGTAGTATAGGGACAAGAGCTAACTATGGCTACACCTTC
TRBV7-2,NA,TRBJ2-7,TRBD2,CASSLDAPTSGAYEQYF,TGTGCCAGCAGCTTAGACGCCCCGACTAGCGGAGCCTACGAGCAGTACTTC
TRBV27,once,TRBJ2-7,NA,CASSLSGAARYSSYEQYF,TGTGCCAGCAGTTTAAGTGGGGCAGCTAGGTATAGCTCCTACGAGCAGTACTTC
TRBV6-5,NA,TRBJ2-1,NA,CASTPRDFTYNEQFF,TGTGCCAGCACTCCCCGGGACTTTACCTACAATGAGCAGTTCTTC
TRBV11-2,NA,TRBJ2-7,TRBD2,CASSFRAGGLDEQYF,TGTGCCAGCAGCTTTCGGGCGGGAGGGCTAGACGAGCAGTACTTC
TRBV7-2,NA,TRBJ1-1,NA,CASSLGLLSNTEAFF,TGTGCCAGCAGCCTGGGACTCCTTTCGAACACTGAAGCTTTCTTT
TRBV19,NA,TRBJ1-2,NA,CASSIDLLGQYGYTF,TGTGCCAGTAGTATAGATCTATTGGGGCAGTATGGCTACACCTTC
TRBV2,NA,TRBJ2-1,TRBD2,CASSPTTSGRYNEQFF,TGTGCCAGCAGTCCTACGACTAGCGGGCGATACAATGAGCAGTTCTTC
TRBV27,NA,TRBJ2-7,TRBD2,CASSMGLAGGDEQYF,TGTGCCAGCAGTATGGGACTAGCGGGAGGTGACGAGCAGTACTTC
TRBV4-3,NA,TRBJ2-7,TRBD1,CASSQALGTDYEQYF,TGCGCCAGCAGCCAAGCCCTTGGGACAGATTACGAGCAGTACTTC
TRBV6-5,NA,TRBJ1-1,NA,CASSSRTGQMNTEAFF,TGTGCCAGCAGTTCGCGGACCGGACAGATGAACACTGAAGCTTTCTTT
TRBV25-1,NA,TRBJ2-7,TRBD2,CASSDRRELSYEQYF,TGTGCCAGCAGTGACCGGCGGGAGCTCTCCTACGAGCAGTACTTC
TRBV19,NA,TRBJ2-7,NA,CASSIVFVGVRDYEQYF,TGTGCCAGTAGTATAGTCTTTGTTGGGGTTCGGGACTACGAGCAGTACTTC
TRBV9,NA,TRBJ2-3,TRBD2,CASSVGLAMDTQYF,TGTGCCAGCAGCGTGGGACTAGCGATGGATACGCAGTATTTT
TRBV27,NA,TRBJ1-2,NA,CASSLGGDGYTF,TGTGCCAGCAGTTTGGGGGGGGACGGCTACACCTTC